This TCR beta chain was captured in a study of OX40 agonist ivuxolimab in advanced cancers. CDR3 length: 13 amino acids. The V gene lost 0 bases and the J gene lost 5 bases, with 6 bases spanning the gap. Germline loops: CDR1 SGHDT, CDR2 YYEEEE. Clones were read by immunoSEQ multiplex PCR, and TCRdb kept only the in-frame ones, dropping some. The sample holds approximately 56,000 clones, 70% to 90% seen once. This material consisted of CD4+ or CD8+ T cells sorted from blood, taken in a trial of the OX40 agonist ivuxolimab. The chain has TRBV5-6 and TRBJ2-1; possibly TRBD2 for D (6 bases). The sequence derives from an adult with an advanced solid tumor such as melanoma, head and neck, liver or kidney cancer. CDR3 in amino acids: CASSLERDNEQFF. In DNA, the CDR3 is TGTGCCAGCAGCTTGGAGCGGGACAATGAGCAGTTCTTC.